A selection of T cell receptor beta chains follows, all from one sample in a study of cytomegalovirus exposure and HLA in healthy donors. Produced via immunoSEQ multiplex PCR; TCRdb's table is partial and in-frame only. Of over 150,000 clones in the sample, about 76% are singletons; the top ten hold around 2.5%. Material for sequencing was PBMCs. Receptors originate from a woman in her thirties or forties in good health and CMV-seropositive. Both conserved end residues are part of each CDR3. The order of the fields is clone size, J gene, D gene, V gene, CDR3 protein, CDR3 DNA. D genes are given only for firm matches. Clone size, where shown, is once, few, many, or a class for clones that have expanded.

>.|TRBJ2-7|TRBD2|TRBV18
CASSPPGLANHEQYF
TGTGCCAGCTCACCACCGGGACTAGCGAACCACGAGCAGTACTTC
>.|TRBJ1-2|TRBD1|TRBV5-4
CASSPTGEDYGYTF
TGTGCCAGCAGCCCGACAGGGGAGGACTATGGCTACACCTTC
>once|TRBJ1-3|TRBD1|TRBV7-9
CASSPRDRANGNTIYF
TGTGCCAGCAGCCCACGGGACAGGGCAAACGGAAACACCATATATTTT
>.|TRBJ2-5|.|TRBV21-1
CASSEPGTGDGETQYF
TGTGCCAGCAGCGAACCCGGGACAGGGGACGGAGAGACCCAGTACTTC
>few|TRBJ2-2|.|TRBV30
CAWVRGGMNTGELFF
TGTGCCTGGGTCAGAGGCGGAATGAACACCGGGGAGCTGTTTTTT
>.|TRBJ1-2|.|TRBV9
CASSQNYGYTF
TGTGCCAGCAGCCAGAACTATGGCTACACCTTC
>.|TRBJ2-7|TRBD2|TRBV11-3
CASSLSYGTNEQYF
TGTGCCAGCAGCTTAAGCTACGGGACTAACGAGCAGTACTTC
>.|TRBJ1-4|.|TRBV7-4
CASSPAGADEKLFF
TGTGCCAGCAGCCCCGCGGGGGCAGATGAAAAACTGTTTTTT
>.|TRBJ1-6|.|TRBV30
CAWNNNSPLHF
TGTGCCTGGAACAATAATTCACCCCTCCACTTT
>.|TRBJ2-1|TRBD2|TRBV10-3
CAITRGLAGDNEQFF
TGTGCCATCACGAGAGGACTAGCGGGAGACAATGAGCAGTTCTTC
>.|TRBJ1-2|.|TRBV6-1
CASRDNSLNYGYTF
TGTGCCAGCAGAGATAACAGCCTAAACTATGGCTACACCTTC
>.|TRBJ1-5|.|TRBV5-8
CASSRSGNQPQHF
TGTGCCAGCAGCCGCAGCGGCAATCAGCCCCAGCATTTT
>.|TRBJ2-2|.|TRBV28
CASSFPSKGGGLTGELFF
TGTGCCAGCAGTTTTCCCTCTAAGGGAGGGGGGTTGACCGGGGAGCTGTTTTTT
>few|TRBJ1-1|.|TRBV10-3
CAIGTTGGTEAFF
TGTGCCATCGGGACTACGGGAGGGACTGAAGCTTTCTTT
>.|TRBJ2-1|TRBD2|TRBV7-2
CASRPGTSGSTYNEQFF
TGTGCCAGCAGACCCGGGACTAGCGGGAGTACCTACAATGAGCAGTTCTTC
>.|TRBJ1-1|.|TRBV30
CAWSFERDTEAFF
TGTGCCTGGTCCTTCGAGAGGGACACTGAAGCTTTCTTT
>once|TRBJ2-7|.|TRBV18
CASSPLGSGALNGEQYF
TGTGCCAGCTCACCACTCGGTTCAGGGGCTCTTAACGGCGAGCAGTACTTC